These T cell receptor beta chains were read from a single sample in a study of blood T cell repertoires in COVID-19. Produced via immunoSEQ multiplex PCR; TCRdb's table is partial and in-frame only. The table includes hundreds of thousands of clones, 86% detected once. Sequences were obtained from PBMCs or T cells enriched from blood (not recorded which). These receptors all stem from a woman aged 45-65 years in a cohort exposed to, infected with or recovered from COVID-19 (not recorded which). CDR3s include the opening cysteine and the closing phenylalanine or tryptophan. The order of the fields is D gene, CDR3 length, clone size, J gene, V gene, CDR3 DNA, CDR3 protein. The D gene is left open where the match is weak. Rows give clone size only sometimes, using once, few, many, or a class for an expanded clone.

D: TRBD1; length: 15; size: -; J: TRBJ1-1; V: TRBV7-2; DNA: TGTGCCAGCAGCCTACGACAGGGGGGGCACACTGAAGCTTTCTTT; CDR3: CASSLRQGGHTEAFF
D: -; length: 18; size: -; J: TRBJ2-7; V: TRBV4-2; DNA: TGTGCCAGCAGCCAAGGGGTTCAAGATCCTTACGGGGATTACGAGCAGTACTTC; CDR3: CASSQGVQDPYGDYEQYF
D: -; length: 13; size: -; J: TRBJ1-1; V: TRBV7-3; DNA: TGTGCCAGCAGCTTAACGGGGAGGTCAGAAGCTTTCTTT; CDR3: CASSLTGRSEAFF
D: -; length: 17; size: -; J: TRBJ1-4; V: TRBV7-9; DNA: TGTGCCAGCAGCTCGTTCAGGGCCGCTCTGCCTAATGAAAAACTGTTTTTT; CDR3: CASSSFRAALPNEKLFF
D: TRBD1; length: 12; size: -; J: TRBJ2-7; V: TRBV6-5; DNA: TGTGCCAGCAGAAGACAGGGTGGCGAGCAGTACTTC; CDR3: CASRRQGGEQYF
D: -; length: 15; size: -; J: TRBJ1-6; V: TRBV18; DNA: TGTGCCAGCTCACCGAGGAGCTCCTATAATTCACCCCTCCACTTT; CDR3: CASSPRSSYNSPLHF
D: -; length: 17; size: -; J: TRBJ1-4; V: TRBV7-8; DNA: TGTGCCAGCAGCAACCTTCCACGGGGGAGGGCTAATGAAAAACTGTTTTTT; CDR3: CASSNLPRGRANEKLFF
D: -; length: 14; size: once; J: TRBJ1-2; V: TRBV19; DNA: TGTGCCACCCAACGGGCGGGGGCGGGCTATGGCTACACCTTC; CDR3: CATQRAGAGYGYTF
D: -; length: 13; size: -; J: TRBJ1-2; V: TRBV29-1; DNA: TGCAGCGCCGGTGCGCCAGGGGACTATGGCTACACCTTC; CDR3: CSAGAPGDYGYTF
D: -; length: 13; size: once; J: TRBJ2-7; V: TRBV6-5; DNA: TGTGCCAGCAGCCGACGCCCCAGGTCCGAGCAGTACTTC; CDR3: CASSRRPRSEQYF
D: -; length: 15; size: once; J: TRBJ1-5; V: TRBV15; DNA: TGTGCCACCAGCATCTCAGGACAGTCCCATCAGCCCCAGCATTTT; CDR3: CATSISGQSHQPQHF
D: -; length: 18; size: -; J: TRBJ2-1; V: TRBV30; DNA: TGTGCCTGGAGTGTGCAGACAAGCTTTCGGGGAGCCTACAATGAGCAGTTCTTC; CDR3: CAWSVQTSFRGAYNEQFF
D: TRBD1; length: 15; size: -; J: TRBJ1-4; V: TRBV6-5; DNA: TGTGCCAGCAAACGGGACAGAACACGAGGTGAAAAACTGTTTTTT; CDR3: CASKRDRTRGEKLFF
D: -; length: 14; size: -; J: TRBJ2-7; V: TRBV18; DNA: TGTGCCAGCTCACCTAGCGTCAGCTCCTACGAGCAGTACTTC; CDR3: CASSPSVSSYEQYF
D: -; length: 13; size: -; J: TRBJ1-1; V: TRBV18; DNA: TGTGCCAGCTCAAAAAGGCAGGGAATCTCTGCTTTCTTT; CDR3: CASSKRQGISAFF
D: -; length: 14; size: once; J: TRBJ1-1; V: TRBV6-1; DNA: TGTGCCAGCAGTAGACAGGAGATGAACACTGAAGCTTTCTTT; CDR3: CASSRQEMNTEAFF
D: -; length: 19; size: few; J: TRBJ1-4; V: TRBV18; DNA: TGTGCCAGCTCACCCTCTAGCGGGGCAGCTGCCCGGGTAGGAGAAAAACTGTTTTTT; CDR3: CASSPSSGAAARVGEKLFF
D: TRBD1; length: 15; size: -; J: TRBJ2-2; V: TRBV9; DNA: TGTGCCAGCAGCGTAGGACAGGGGCCTACCGGGGAGCTGTTTTTT; CDR3: CASSVGQGPTGELFF
D: TRBD2; length: 15; size: -; J: TRBJ2-3; V: TRBV6-5; DNA: TGTGCCAGCACACTAGCGGGCCCTAGCACAGATACGCAGTATTTT; CDR3: CASTLAGPSTDTQYF
D: TRBD2; length: 16; size: -; J: TRBJ2-5; V: TRBV5-4; DNA: TGTGCCAGCAGCTCTTCAACCGGGGGGGGATTAGAGACCCAGTACTTC; CDR3: CASSSSTGGGLETQYF
D: -; length: 14; size: -; J: TRBJ2-7; V: TRBV5-5; DNA: TGTGCCAGCAGTGTTCATGGGGGCACCTACGAGCAGTACTTC; CDR3: CASSVHGGTYEQYF
D: -; length: 15; size: few; J: TRBJ1-6; V: TRBV4-3; DNA: TGCGCCAGCAGCCAAGATGCAGGCATCAATTCACCCCTCCACTTT; CDR3: CASSQDAGINSPLHF
D: TRBD1; length: 15; size: -; J: TRBJ1-6; V: TRBV19; DNA: TGTGCCAGTAGTATATTGACAGGGTCCAATTCACCCCTCCACTTT; CDR3: CASSILTGSNSPLHF
D: -; length: 13; size: -; J: TRBJ1-2; V: TRBV6-1; DNA: TGTGCCAGCAGTGAATTGTCTCCTGATGGCTACACCTTC; CDR3: CASSELSPDGYTF
D: TRBD1; length: 15; size: once; J: TRBJ1-3; V: TRBV11-2; DNA: TGTGCCAGCAGCTCACAGGGGGCTTATGGAAACACCATATATTTT; CDR3: CASSSQGAYGNTIYF
D: -; length: 15; size: -; J: TRBJ2-2; V: TRBV7-9; DNA: TGTGCCAGCAGCTTCGGGTCCCCGAACACCGGGGAGCTGTTTTTT; CDR3: CASSFGSPNTGELFF
D: -; length: 14; size: once; J: TRBJ1-1; V: TRBV18; DNA: TGTGCCAGCTCACAAAACAGGGTAGGGACTGAAGCTTTCTTT; CDR3: CASSQNRVGTEAFF
D: TRBD1; length: 15; size: -; J: TRBJ1-1; V: TRBV30; DNA: TGTGCCTGGAGAAGGGGGCGACTTAGGGACACTGAAGCTTTCTTT; CDR3: CAWRRGRLRDTEAFF
D: -; length: 13; size: -; J: TRBJ2-7; V: TRBV4-2; DNA: TGTGCCAGCAGCCAAGTGGGGGGAGACAGACAGTACTTC; CDR3: CASSQVGGDRQYF
D: -; length: 13; size: -; J: TRBJ2-7; V: TRBV18; DNA: TGTGCCAGCTCACCAGGCAATTCCTACGAGCAGTACTTC; CDR3: CASSPGNSYEQYF
D: TRBD1; length: 19; size: -; J: TRBJ2-7; V: TRBV9; DNA: TGTGCCAGCAGCGCCGAGGGAACGTATAAGGGACAGGGGCCTGGCGAGCAGTACTTC; CDR3: CASSAEGTYKGQGPGEQYF
D: -; length: 15; size: few; J: TRBJ1-1; V: TRBV5-4; DNA: TGTGCCAGCAGCTTGGCAGGGGCCATGAACACTGAAGCTTTCTTT; CDR3: CASSLAGAMNTEAFF
D: -; length: 13; size: -; J: TRBJ1-6; V: TRBV28; DNA: TGTGCCAGCACCTTCCCGTACGGGTCACCCCTCCACTTT; CDR3: CASTFPYGSPLHF
D: TRBD1; length: 14; size: -; J: TRBJ2-1; V: TRBV3-1/TRBV3-2; DNA: TGTGCCAGCAGCCCTCTAGACAGGGTGGATGAGCAGTTCTTC; CDR3: CASSPLDRVDEQFF
D: -; length: 12; size: -; J: TRBJ2-5; V: TRBV5-8; DNA: TGTGCCAGCAGCTTGTACGGGGAGACCCAGTACTTC; CDR3: CASSLYGETQYF
D: -; length: 16; size: few; J: TRBJ1-3; V: TRBV3-1/TRBV3-2; DNA: TGTGCCAGCAGCCAAGGGACAGCAATCTCTGGAAACACCATATATTTT; CDR3: CASSQGTAISGNTIYF
D: TRBD2; length: 17; size: -; J: TRBJ2-5; V: TRBV15; DNA: TGTGCCACCAGCCCCACAGGGCTAGCGGGGGATCAAGAGACCCAGTACTTC; CDR3: CATSPTGLAGDQETQYF
D: -; length: 16; size: -; J: TRBJ1-2; V: TRBV7-2; DNA: TGTGCCAGCAGCTTAGCGCTTAGGGGGATCTCGGGAGGCTACACCTTC; CDR3: CASSLALRGISGGYTF
D: -; length: 15; size: -; J: TRBJ1-2; V: TRBV10-3; DNA: TGTGCCATCAGTGAGCGGGGGGGTACTAACTATGGCTACACCTTC; CDR3: CAISERGGTNYGYTF
D: TRBD1; length: 15; size: -; J: TRBJ1-5; V: TRBV5-1; DNA: TGCGCCAGCAGCCCCGGGACAGGGGTTGGTCAGCCCCAGCATTTT; CDR3: CASSPGTGVGQPQHF
D: -; length: 16; size: few; J: TRBJ2-2; V: TRBV2; DNA: TGTGCCAGCAGTGGGGAGGCGGTGACGAACACCGGGGAGCTGTTTTTT; CDR3: CASSGEAVTNTGELFF
D: TRBD1; length: 15; size: -; J: TRBJ1-1; V: TRBV7-3; DNA: TGTGCCAGCAGCTTAATGGGGGACAGGAACACTGAAGCTTTCTTT; CDR3: CASSLMGDRNTEAFF
D: TRBD1; length: 15; size: -; J: TRBJ1-5; V: TRBV19; DNA: TGTGCCAGTAGTATAGACGCAGGGGGCTTCCAGCCCCAGCATTTT; CDR3: CASSIDAGGFQPQHF
D: TRBD1; length: 16; size: -; J: TRBJ1-2; V: TRBV27; DNA: TGTGCCAGCAGTCCCCGCCCGGGACAGGGCATCTATGGCTACACCTTC; CDR3: CASSPRPGQGIYGYTF
D: TRBD1; length: 15; size: few; J: TRBJ2-7; V: TRBV6-1; DNA: TGTGCCAGCAGTGAACGGGGGACAGGAGGGGACGAGCAGTACTTC; CDR3: CASSERGTGGDEQYF
D: -; length: 12; size: -; J: TRBJ1-2; V: TRBV6-5; DNA: TGTGCCAGCAGTTCTGGGCACTCTGGCTACACCTTC; CDR3: CASSSGHSGYTF
D: -; length: 12; size: -; J: TRBJ1-1; V: TRBV12-3/TRBV12-4; DNA: TGTGCCAGCAGTTTAGTGCCGACGAGGGCTTTCTTT; CDR3: CASSLVPTRAFF
D: -; length: 17; size: -; J: TRBJ1-3; V: TRBV7-9; DNA: TGTGCCACCGACCCCGCACAGGGTTACAGCTCTGGAAACACCATATATTTT; CDR3: CATDPAQGYSSGNTIYF
D: -; length: 13; size: -; J: TRBJ2-5; V: TRBV6-4; DNA: TGTGCCAGCGCCTCAGGGGTTCAAGAGACCCAGTACTTC; CDR3: CASASGVQETQYF
D: -; length: 15; size: -; J: TRBJ1-6; V: TRBV7-8; DNA: TGTGCCAGCAGCCCATCGCAGGGTAGGAGTTCACCCCTCCACTTT; CDR3: CASSPSQGRSSPLHF
D: TRBD1; length: 16; size: -; J: TRBJ1-3; V: TRBV19; DNA: TGTGCCAGTAGTAAAGTGACAGGGGGCTCTGGAAACACCATATATTTT; CDR3: CASSKVTGGSGNTIYF
D: -; length: 14; size: -; J: TRBJ2-2; V: TRBV3-1/TRBV3-2; DNA: TGTGCCAGCAGCCAGTTCAGGGGCAGTGGGGAGCTGTTTTTT; CDR3: CASSQFRGSGELFF
D: -; length: 10; size: -; J: TRBJ2-5; V: TRBV28; DNA: TGTGCCAGCTCCGGGGAGACCCAGTACTTC; CDR3: CASSGETQYF